Listed below are T cell receptor beta chains from one sample, sequenced in a study of control samples from healthy donors and cancer patients. TCRdb keeps only in-frame clones here, not all; method: immunoSEQ multiplex PCR. This table has some 150,000 clones, under 96% appearing once. Specimen: blood. The receptors stem from a woman in her 30s in good health. The CDR3 runs from the conserved cysteine through the conserved F or W. A D gene is named only where the DNA matches it firmly. Size is omitted from some rows. Given values are once, few, many or a class for expanded clones.

V gene	clone size	J gene	D gene	CDR3 protein	CDR3 DNA
TRBV11-2	once	TRBJ2-1	TRBD2	CASSRLAGDNEQFF	TGTGCCAGCAGCAGACTAGCGGGGGACAATGAGCAGTTCTTC
TRBV7-6	-	TRBJ2-1	-	CASSLGNEQFF	TGTGCCAGCAGCCTCGGTAATGAGCAGTTCTTC
TRBV19	-	TRBJ1-2	TRBD1	CASSETGTYGYTF	TGTGCCAGTAGCGAGACAGGGACCTATGGCTACACCTTC
TRBV12-3/TRBV12-4	-	TRBJ2-5	-	CASSLSSSETQYF	TGTGCCAGCAGCCTCTCTTCAAGCGAGACCCAGTACTTC
TRBV6-6	-	TRBJ2-3	TRBD2	CASSTTISGSANTQYF	TGTGCCAGCAGTACTACCATTAGCGGGAGTGCAAATACGCAGTATTTT
TRBV2	-	TRBJ1-2	TRBD1	CASSDRGQDGYTF	TGTGCCAGCAGTGACAGGGGGCAAGATGGCTACACCTTC
TRBV5-1	once	TRBJ1-2	-	CASSTGPLGGYTF	TGCGCCAGCAGCACGGGGCCCCTGGGTGGCTACACCTTC
TRBV21-1	once	TRBJ1-1	-	CARKYRDRGNTEAFF	TGTGCCAGAAAATACAGGGACAGGGGGAACACTGAAGCTTTCTTT
TRBV7-8	-	TRBJ1-4	-	CASSLRPINEKLFF	TGTGCCAGCAGCTTAAGGCCGATTAATGAAAAACTGTTTTTT
TRBV7-6	-	TRBJ2-7	TRBD2	CASSLTSGNYEQYF	TGTGCCAGCAGCTTGACTAGCGGGAACTACGAGCAGTACTTC
TRBV5-1	-	TRBJ1-2	-	CASSGGTLYYGYTF	TGCGCCAGCAGTGGAGGGACGCTCTACTATGGCTACACCTTC
TRBV6-6	-	TRBJ2-4	-	CASSLSTDAKNIQYF	TGTGCCAGCAGTCTCTCGACAGATGCCAAAAACATTCAGTACTTC
TRBV12-3/TRBV12-4	-	TRBJ1-1	-	CASSFDGTEAFF	TGTGCCAGCAGTTTCGATGGGACTGAAGCTTTCTTT
TRBV6-5	-	TRBJ1-3	-	CASRGAGAGNTIYF	TGTGCCAGCAGAGGTGCGGGGGCAGGAAACACCATATATTTT
TRBV14	-	TRBJ1-6	-	CASSQAGFISPLHF	TGTGCCAGCAGCCAAGCAGGGTTCATATCACCCCTCCACTTT
TRBV11-3	-	TRBJ2-1	-	CASSVGRGASNEQFF	TGTGCCAGCAGCGTAGGCAGGGGGGCCTCCAATGAGCAGTTCTTC
TRBV9	-	TRBJ2-1	-	CASSLAPRGLDEQFF	TGTGCCAGCAGCTTAGCCCCAAGGGGCCTGGATGAGCAGTTCTTC
TRBV11-3	-	TRBJ2-5	-	CASSLYREETQYF	TGTGCCAGCAGCTTGTACAGGGAAGAGACCCAGTACTTC
TRBV12-3/TRBV12-4	-	TRBJ1-1	TRBD1	CASSHGTVTEAFF	TGTGCCAGCAGTCACGGGACAGTCACTGAAGCTTTCTTT
TRBV24-1	-	TRBJ2-3	-	CATSEPQRDTQYF	TGTGCCACCAGTGAGCCGCAGAGGGATACGCAGTATTTT
TRBV18	-	TRBJ1-1	TRBD1	CASSPGQGALTEAFF	TGTGCCAGCTCACCTGGACAGGGGGCGCTTACTGAAGCTTTCTTT
TRBV24-1	-	TRBJ2-7	-	CATSDLRASRVQYF	TGTGCCACCAGTGATTTGCGGGCCTCAAGAGTGCAGTACTTC
TRBV11-2	-	TRBJ2-5	TRBD2	CASSTGLAGGGRLETQYF	TGTGCCAGCAGCACGGGACTAGCGGGGGGAGGTAGACTGGAGACCCAGTACTTC
TRBV27	-	TRBJ1-2	-	CASSLFPEYGYTF	TGTGCCAGCAGTTTATTCCCCGAATATGGCTACACCTTC
TRBV7-9	-	TRBJ2-1	-	CASSQDRYNEQFF	TGTGCCAGCAGCCAAGACCGATACAATGAGCAGTTCTTC
TRBV10-3	-	TRBJ2-7	-	CAISDKQSHEQYF	TGTGCCATCAGTGACAAACAGAGCCACGAGCAGTACTTC
TRBV5-8	-	TRBJ2-1	TRBD2	CASSLGTGTSGGDEQFF	TGTGCCAGCAGCTTGGGAACCGGGACTAGCGGGGGCGATGAGCAGTTCTTC
TRBV4-2	-	TRBJ1-1	TRBD1	CASSLRQGRTEAFF	TGTGCCAGCAGCCTTCGACAGGGGAGAACTGAAGCTTTCTTT
TRBV9	-	TRBJ2-2	TRBD1	CASSVPGQASPGELFF	TGTGCCAGCAGCGTACCCGGACAGGCCTCACCCGGGGAGCTGTTTTTT
TRBV7-9	-	TRBJ1-4	TRBD1	CASSGTGATNEKLFF	TGTGCCAGCAGCGGCACAGGGGCAACTAATGAAAAACTGTTTTTT
TRBV19	-	TRBJ2-1	-	CASSISGGPENEQFF	TGTGCCAGTAGTATATCCGGGGGGCCCGAAAATGAGCAGTTCTTC
TRBV19	-	TRBJ2-6	-	CASNQAGANVLTF	TGTGCCAGTAATCAGGCTGGGGCCAACGTCCTGACTTTC
TRBV2	-	TRBJ1-3	-	CASKEGTDPGNTIYF	TGTGCCAGCAAAGAGGGGACGGACCCTGGAAACACCATATATTTT
TRBV19	-	TRBJ1-4	-	CASSPGLNEKLFF	TGTGCCAGCTCGCCGGGCTTGAATGAAAAACTGTTTTTT
TRBV15	-	TRBJ1-1	TRBD1	CATRRQGQNTEAFF	TGTGCCACCAGGAGACAGGGGCAGAACACTGAAGCTTTCTTT
TRBV19	-	TRBJ2-3	TRBD2	CASSRGTSGVGDTQYF	TGTGCCAGTAGTAGGGGGACTAGCGGGGTGGGAGATACGCAGTATTTT
TRBV6-5	-	TRBJ2-7	TRBD2	CASSYRGTSGYEQYF	TGTGCCAGCAGTTACCGAGGGACTAGCGGCTACGAGCAGTACTTC
TRBV27	-	TRBJ2-7	-	CASTHSYEQYF	TGTGCCAGCACTCACTCCTACGAGCAGTACTTC
TRBV24-1	few	TRBJ1-5	-	CATSDRRPQHF	TGTGCCACCAGTGATAGACGGCCCCAGCATTTT
TRBV2	-	TRBJ2-1	-	CASRVMRYEQFF	TGTGCCAGCAGGGTTATGCGTTATGAGCAGTTCTTC
TRBV7-6	-	TRBJ2-1	-	CASSRADSGYNEQFF	TGTGCCAGCAGTAGGGCAGACTCGGGGTACAATGAGCAGTTCTTC
TRBV3-1/TRBV3-2	-	TRBJ2-5	TRBD2	CASSQAASGSSETQYF	TGTGCCAGCAGCCAAGCTGCTAGCGGGAGTTCAGAGACCCAGTACTTC
TRBV6-5	-	TRBJ2-1	-	CASSLGRNNEQFF	TGTGCCAGCAGCCTCGGGCGAAACAATGAGCAGTTCTTC
TRBV13	-	TRBJ2-1	-	CASSLVVVGSYNEQFF	TGTGCCAGCAGCTTAGTGGTAGTGGGCTCCTACAATGAGCAGTTCTTC
TRBV19	once	TRBJ2-5	-	CASSLDGNQETQYF	TGTGCCAGCAGCCTAGACGGTAACCAAGAGACCCAGTACTTC
TRBV27	-	TRBJ1-2	TRBD1	CASSLFRDRASGYTF	TGTGCCAGCAGTTTGTTTCGGGACAGGGCCAGTGGCTACACCTTC
TRBV5-1	-	TRBJ1-1	-	CASSSYNDGNTEAFF	TGCGCCAGCAGCTCGTATAATGACGGGAACACTGAAGCTTTCTTT
TRBV3-1/TRBV3-2	-	TRBJ2-2	-	CASSPRRTGELFF	TGTGCCAGCAGCCCCCGACGGACCGGGGAGCTGTTTTTT
TRBV7-9	once	TRBJ1-3	-	CASSQVRSGGTIYF	TGTGCCAGCAGCCAAGTCAGGAGTGGAGGCACCATATATTTT
TRBV10-1	-	TRBJ2-1	-	CASSESSRGQPLF	TGCGCCAGCAGTGAGTCGAGTCGTGGACAGCCGCTCTTC
TRBV20-1	-	TRBJ1-1	-	CSARWGREAFF	TGCAGTGCTAGATGGGGGAGGGAAGCTTTCTTT
TRBV6-5	-	TRBJ1-3	-	CASSPREFSGNTIYF	TGTGCCAGCAGCCCGAGGGAATTTAGTGGAAACACCATATATTTT